Following are 11 T cell receptor beta chains from one sample sequenced in a study of Graves' ophthalmopathy and Graves' hyperthyroidism. Amplification of the TCR beta CDR3 regions used RNA transcripts (as template). Scientists carried out first-round RT-PCR using HTBI primers and then a second-round multiplex PCR. TCRdb re-analysed the multiplex PCR reads in MiXCR, keeping a single row per CDR3 protein. The sample holds more than 550,000 distinct CDR3 sequences, about two fifths seen once. The sequenced sample consisted of peripheral blood. The receptors here all came from an adult man with Graves' ophthalmopathy.

Written as DNA, the CDR3 is TGTGCCAGCAGTTGGACCGGGGGGGCGGATCAGCCCCAGCATTTT. Translation gives CASSWTGGADQPQHF. The V gene is TRBV6-6, the J gene TRBJ1-5; D is possibly TRBD1 (6 bases). Trimming stripped 4 bases from V and 5 bases from J, with 15 bases between. Per germline, CDR1 MNHNY and CDR2 SVGAGI (reference sequence). CDR3 length: 15 amino acids.

In its sample, this clonotype was seen once. For the CDR3, the DNA is TGTGCCAGTAGTGCCCAGGGGGCCAGTTATAGCTACACCTTC. As protein: CASSAQGASYSYTF. The chain links TRBV19 to TRBJ1-2; TRBD1 matches 8 bases. Germline V gives CDR1 LNHDA, CDR2 SQIVND (reference sequence). The CDR3 sequence is 14 residues long. Trimming took 5 bases from V and 9 from J; bases not matched to a gene: 11.

This clonotype has ten or more counts. The gene calls are TRBV7-2 and TRBJ2-7; TRBD2 agrees at 8 bases. Per the germline V gene, CDR1 is SGHTA and CDR2 is FQGNSA. This CDR3 is built from 13 residues. Losses at the gene ends were 3 bases for V and 4 bases for J; bases not matched to a gene: 2. CDR3 sequence reads: CASSFGLAYEQYF. CDR3 DNA sequence: TGTGCCAGCAGCTTTGGACTAGCTTACGAGCAGTACTTC.

The chain recombines TRBV7-8 with TRBJ2-5; 7 bases are shared with TRBD1. V was clipped by 5 bases and J by 2 bases; unmatched bases: 8. The germline V gene has CDR1 SGHVS and CDR2 FQNEAQ. The CDR3 consists of 15 residues. CDR3 coding DNA: TGTGCCAGCAGCACCAGGGGGTACAGGCAAGAGACCCAGTACTTC. Its translation: CASSTRGYRQETQYF. Together with reference TRBV7-8 and TRBJ2-5, the CDR3 gives the full variable domain: GAGVSQSPRYKVAKRGQDVALRCDPISGHVSLFWYQQALGQGPEFLTYFQNEAQLDKSGLPSDRFFAERPEGSVSTLKIQRTQQEDSAVYLCASSTRGYRQETQYFGPGTRLLVL.

In its sample, this clonotype was seen many times. The J gene is TRBJ1-1, the V gene TRBV12-3 or TRBV12-4; D is unclear. V lost 7 bases and J 1 base, leaving 10 bases between the germline ends. The CDR3 has 13 amino acids. CDR3 sequence (DNA): TGTGCCAGCATAACAACCTCGAACACTGAAGCTTTCTTT. Translating gives CASITTSNTEAFF.

The CDR3 loop is CASSFQGRGSGYTF. CDR3 in DNA: TGTGCCAGCAGTTTTCAGGGACGGGGATCTGGCTACACCTTC. The chain couples TRBV2 to TRBJ1-2; D may be TRBD1 (5 bases). The CDR3 has 14 amino acids. Germline V gene lookup returns CDR1 SNHLY and CDR2 FYNNEI. The V end lost 5 bases, the J end lost 7 bases, and 17 bases lay between the germline ends.

The chain uses TRBV2 and TRBJ2-7, with a weak D call TRBD1 (5 bases). The germline V and J ends were trimmed by 7 bases and 3 bases, with 7 bases remaining between them. Germline CDR1 is SNHLY and CDR2 is FYNNEI. This CDR3 contains 11 residues. CDR3 DNA sequence: TGTGCCAGCAATACAGGCTACGAGCAGTACTTC. As protein: CASNTGYEQYF.

This clonotype was counted ten times or more. This chain uses TRBV6-5 with TRBJ1-1; a possible D gene is TRBD1 (6 bases). Germline V CDR1 and CDR2: MNHEY, SVGAGI. This CDR3 has 16 amino acids. Deletions cut 4 bases from V and 3 bases from J, with 18 bases between. CDR3 DNA sequence: TGTGCCAGCAGTTTTCGGCGTACAGGGCGCGACACTGAAGCTTTCTTT. The encoded protein is CASSFRRTGRDTEAFF.

The rearrangement joins TRBV2 to TRBJ2-7; D gene unclear. CDR1 and CDR2 from the germline V gene are SNHLY and FYNNEI. CDR3 length: 16 residues. V was clipped by 5 bases and J by 2 bases, with 19 bases between them. CDR3 protein: CASSYWPSGRTYEQYF. The CDR3 DNA is TGTGCCAGCAGTTACTGGCCCTCCGGACGCACCTACGAGCAGTACTTC.

In the case of this clonotype: A much larger clone differs by one base, so this may be a read error. The V gene is TRBV11-2, the J gene TRBJ1-1, with D uncertain. Trimming left V 11 bases short and J 4 bases short, with 17 bases between. CDR1 and CDR2 (germline): SGHAT, FQNNGV. The CDR3 runs 13 residues. The CDR3 nucleotides are TGTGCCGGCAACGGAGGTTTGGGCACTGAAGCTTTCTTT. Protein: CAGNGGLGTEAFF.

With regard to this clonotype: Being one base from a much bigger clone, this may be a read error. The chain links TRBV7-3 to TRBJ1-1; 11 bases line up with TRBD1. The CDR3 runs to 16 residues. From germline, CDR1 is SGHTA and CDR2 FQGTGA. CDR3 coding DNA: TGTGCCAGCAGCCTCACGGGGACAGGGGGGAACACTGAAGCTTACTTT. Translation: CASSLTGTGGNTEAYF.